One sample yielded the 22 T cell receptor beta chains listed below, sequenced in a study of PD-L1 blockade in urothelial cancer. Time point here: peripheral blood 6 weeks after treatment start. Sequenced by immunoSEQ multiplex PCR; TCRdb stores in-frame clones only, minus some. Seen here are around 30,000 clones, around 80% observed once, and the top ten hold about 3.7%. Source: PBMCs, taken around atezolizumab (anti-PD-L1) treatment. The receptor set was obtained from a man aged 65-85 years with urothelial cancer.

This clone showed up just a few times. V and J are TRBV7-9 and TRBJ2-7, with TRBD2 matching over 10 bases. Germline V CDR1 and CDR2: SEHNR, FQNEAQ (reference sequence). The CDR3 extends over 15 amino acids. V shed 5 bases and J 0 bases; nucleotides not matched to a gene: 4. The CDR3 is CASSQLAGGSYEQYF. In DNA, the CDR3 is TGTGCCAGCAGCCAATTAGCGGGGGGCTCCTACGAGCAGTACTTC.

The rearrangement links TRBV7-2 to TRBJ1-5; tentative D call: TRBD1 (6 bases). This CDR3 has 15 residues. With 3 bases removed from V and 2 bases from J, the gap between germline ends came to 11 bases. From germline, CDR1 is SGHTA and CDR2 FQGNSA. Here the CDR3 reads CASSFTGFGNQPQHF. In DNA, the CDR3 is TGTGCCAGCAGCTTTACAGGGTTCGGCAATCAGCCCCAGCATTTT.

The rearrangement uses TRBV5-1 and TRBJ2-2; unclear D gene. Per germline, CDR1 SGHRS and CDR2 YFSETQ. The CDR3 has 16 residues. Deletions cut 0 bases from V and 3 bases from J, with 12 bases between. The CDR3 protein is CASSLVVTVHTGELFF. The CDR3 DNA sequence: TGCGCCAGCAGCTTGGTGGTTACGGTCCACACCGGGGAGCTGTTTTTT.

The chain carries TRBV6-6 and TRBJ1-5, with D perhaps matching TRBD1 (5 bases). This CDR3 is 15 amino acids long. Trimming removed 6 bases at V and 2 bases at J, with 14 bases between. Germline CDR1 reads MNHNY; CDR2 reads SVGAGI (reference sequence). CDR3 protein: CASRKQDFGNQPQHF. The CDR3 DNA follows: TGTGCCAGCAGAAAACAGGATTTTGGCAATCAGCCCCAGCATTTT.

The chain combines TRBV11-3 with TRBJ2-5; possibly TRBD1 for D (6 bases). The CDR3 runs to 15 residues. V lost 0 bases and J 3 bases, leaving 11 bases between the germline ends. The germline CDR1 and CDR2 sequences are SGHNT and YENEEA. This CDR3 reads CASSLDRTEEETQYF. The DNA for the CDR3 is TGTGCCAGCAGCTTAGATCGGACAGAGGAAGAGACCCAGTACTTC.

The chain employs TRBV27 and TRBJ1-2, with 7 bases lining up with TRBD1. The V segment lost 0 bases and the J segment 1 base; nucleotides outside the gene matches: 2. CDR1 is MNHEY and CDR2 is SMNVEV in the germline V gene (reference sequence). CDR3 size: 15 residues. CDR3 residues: CASSLSGGINYGYTF. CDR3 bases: TGTGCCAGCAGTTTATCAGGGGGCATTAACTATGGCTACACCTTC.

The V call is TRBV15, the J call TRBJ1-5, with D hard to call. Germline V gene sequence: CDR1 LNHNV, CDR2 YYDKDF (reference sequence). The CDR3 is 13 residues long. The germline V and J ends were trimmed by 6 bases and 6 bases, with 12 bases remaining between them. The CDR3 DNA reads TGTGCCACCAGTGCGGGTTGGGGTCAGCCCCAGCATTTT. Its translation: CATSAGWGQPQHF.

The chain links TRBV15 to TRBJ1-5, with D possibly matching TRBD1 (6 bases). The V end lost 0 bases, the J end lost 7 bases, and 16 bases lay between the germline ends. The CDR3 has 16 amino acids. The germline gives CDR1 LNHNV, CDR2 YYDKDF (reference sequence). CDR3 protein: CATSRDRGGQAQPQHF. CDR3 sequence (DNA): TGTGCCACCAGCAGAGATAGGGGGGGGCAAGCGCAGCCCCAGCATTTT.

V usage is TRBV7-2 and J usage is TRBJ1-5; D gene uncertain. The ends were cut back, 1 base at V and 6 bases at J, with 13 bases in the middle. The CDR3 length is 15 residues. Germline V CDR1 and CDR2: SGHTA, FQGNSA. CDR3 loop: CASSLEASRGQPQHF. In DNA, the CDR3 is TGTGCCAGCAGCTTAGAGGCCAGTCGGGGTCAGCCCCAGCATTTT.

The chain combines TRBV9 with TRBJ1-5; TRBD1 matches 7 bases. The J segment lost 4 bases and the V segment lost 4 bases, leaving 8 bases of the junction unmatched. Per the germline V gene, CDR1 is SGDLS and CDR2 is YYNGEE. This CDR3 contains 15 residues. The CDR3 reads CASSFLGTENQPQHF. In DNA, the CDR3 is TGTGCCAGCAGCTTCCTCGGGACAGAAAATCAGCCCCAGCATTTT. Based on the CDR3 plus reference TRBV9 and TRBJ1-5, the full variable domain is DSGVTQTPKHLITATGQRVTLRCSPRSGDLSVYWYQQSLDQGLQFLIQYYNGEERAKGNILERFSAQQFPDLHSELNLSSLELGDSALYFCASSFLGTENQPQHFGDGTRLSIL.

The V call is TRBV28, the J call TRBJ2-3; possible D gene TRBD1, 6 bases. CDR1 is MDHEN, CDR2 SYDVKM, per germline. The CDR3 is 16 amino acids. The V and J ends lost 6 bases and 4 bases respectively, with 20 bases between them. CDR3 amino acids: CASSPHRGAGADTQYF. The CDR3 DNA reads TGTGCCAGCAGCCCGCATCGGGGAGCAGGGGCAGATACGCAGTATTTT. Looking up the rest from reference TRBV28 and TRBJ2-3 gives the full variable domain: DVKVTQSSRYLVKRTGEKVFLECVQDMDHENMFWYRQDPGLGLRLIYFSYDVKMKEKGDIPEGYSVSREKKERFSLILESASTNQTSMYLCASSPHRGAGADTQYFGPGTRLTVL.

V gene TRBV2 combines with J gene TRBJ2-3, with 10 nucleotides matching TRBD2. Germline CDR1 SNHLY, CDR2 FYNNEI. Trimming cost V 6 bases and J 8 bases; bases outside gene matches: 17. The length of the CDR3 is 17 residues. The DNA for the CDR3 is TGTGCCAGCAGCCCTCCTTCTGGGGCTAGCGGGGGCGGTACGCAGTATTTT. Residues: CASSPPSGASGGGTQYF.

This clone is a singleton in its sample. Here the CDR3 reads CASSAVPASEAFF. In DNA, the CDR3 is TGTGCCAGCAGTGCAGTGCCCGCCTCTGAAGCTTTCTTT. The rearrangement uses TRBV2 and TRBJ1-1; D gene unclear. The germline V gene encodes CDR1 SNHLY and CDR2 FYNNEI. V gave up 4 bases and J gave up 6 bases, with 12 bases separating them. There are 13 residues in the CDR3.

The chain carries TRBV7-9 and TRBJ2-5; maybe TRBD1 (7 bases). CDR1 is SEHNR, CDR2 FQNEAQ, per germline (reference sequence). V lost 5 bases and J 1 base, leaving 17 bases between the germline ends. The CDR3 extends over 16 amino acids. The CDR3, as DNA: TGTGCCAGCAGCCCAGGATCAGGGGGGTTCCAAGAGACCCAGTACTTC. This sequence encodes CASSPGSGGFQETQYF. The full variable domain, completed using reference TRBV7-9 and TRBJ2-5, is DTGVSQNPRHKITKRGQNVTFRCDPISEHNRLYWYRQTLGQGPEFLTYFQNEAQLEKSRLLSDRFSAERPKGSFSTLEIQRTEQGDSAMYLCASSPGSGGFQETQYFGPGTRLLVL.

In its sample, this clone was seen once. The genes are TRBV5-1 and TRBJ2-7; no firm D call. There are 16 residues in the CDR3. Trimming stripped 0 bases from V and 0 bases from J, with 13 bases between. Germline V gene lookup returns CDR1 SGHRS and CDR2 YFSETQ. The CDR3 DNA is TGCGCCAGCAGCTTGGAACTCTCGCGCTACTCCTACGAGCAGTACTTC. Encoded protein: CASSLELSRYSYEQYF.

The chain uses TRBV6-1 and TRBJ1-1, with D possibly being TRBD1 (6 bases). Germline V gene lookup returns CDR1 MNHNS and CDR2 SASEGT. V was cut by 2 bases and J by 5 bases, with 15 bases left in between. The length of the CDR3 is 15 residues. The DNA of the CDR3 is TGTGCCAGCAGTGAACAGCAGGGGCAGGGAACTGAAGCTTTCTTT. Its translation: CASSEQQGQGTEAFF.

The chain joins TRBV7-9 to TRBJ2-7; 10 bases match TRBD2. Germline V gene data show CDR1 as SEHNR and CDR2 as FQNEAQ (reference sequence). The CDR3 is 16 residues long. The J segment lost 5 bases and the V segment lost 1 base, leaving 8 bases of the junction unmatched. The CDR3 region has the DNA TGTGCCAGCAGCTTAGGGGCTAGCGGGAGTATCAACGAGCAGTACTTC. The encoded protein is CASSLGASGSINEQYF.

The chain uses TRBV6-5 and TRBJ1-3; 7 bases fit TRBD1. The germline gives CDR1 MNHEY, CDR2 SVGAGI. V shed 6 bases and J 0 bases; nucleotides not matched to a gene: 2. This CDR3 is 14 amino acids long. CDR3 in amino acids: CASRQGNSGNTIYF. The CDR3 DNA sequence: TGTGCCAGCAGACAGGGGAACTCTGGAAACACCATATATTTT.

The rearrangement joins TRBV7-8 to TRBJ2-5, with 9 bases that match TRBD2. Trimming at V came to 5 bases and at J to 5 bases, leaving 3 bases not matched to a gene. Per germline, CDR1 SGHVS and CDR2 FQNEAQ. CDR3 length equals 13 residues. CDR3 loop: CASSTGLAETQYF. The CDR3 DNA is TGTGCCAGCAGCACGGGACTAGCTGAGACCCAGTACTTC.

CDR3 DNA: TGTGCCAGCAGCCGGCCTACTAGCCCGGCCGAGCAGTTCTTC. This gives the protein CASSRPTSPAEQFF. V is TRBV11-1 and J is TRBJ2-1; D perhaps matches TRBD2 (6 bases). Germline-derived CDR1 and CDR2 are SGHAT and FQDESV (reference sequence). CDR3 length: 14 amino acids. V was shortened by 5 bases and J by 10 bases, with 18 bases between the two germline ends.

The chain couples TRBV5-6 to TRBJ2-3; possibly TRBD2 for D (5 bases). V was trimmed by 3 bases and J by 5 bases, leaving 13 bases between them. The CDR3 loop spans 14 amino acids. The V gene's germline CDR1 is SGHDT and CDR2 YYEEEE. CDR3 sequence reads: CASSSGSGGDTQYF. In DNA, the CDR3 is TGTGCCAGCAGCTCGGGATCTGGAGGAGATACGCAGTATTTT.

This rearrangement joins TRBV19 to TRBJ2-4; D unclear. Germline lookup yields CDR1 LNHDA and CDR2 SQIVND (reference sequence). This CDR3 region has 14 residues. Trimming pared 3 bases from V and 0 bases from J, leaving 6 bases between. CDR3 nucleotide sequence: TGTGCCAGTAGTATGGCAGTAGCCAAAAACATTCAGTACTTC. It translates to CASSMAVAKNIQYF. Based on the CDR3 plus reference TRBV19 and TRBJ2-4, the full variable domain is DGGITQSPKYLFRKEGQNVTLSCEQNLNHDAMYWYRQDPGQGLRLIYYSQIVNDFQKGDIAEGYSVSREKKESFPLTVTSAQKNPTAFYLCASSMAVAKNIQYFGAGTRLSVL.